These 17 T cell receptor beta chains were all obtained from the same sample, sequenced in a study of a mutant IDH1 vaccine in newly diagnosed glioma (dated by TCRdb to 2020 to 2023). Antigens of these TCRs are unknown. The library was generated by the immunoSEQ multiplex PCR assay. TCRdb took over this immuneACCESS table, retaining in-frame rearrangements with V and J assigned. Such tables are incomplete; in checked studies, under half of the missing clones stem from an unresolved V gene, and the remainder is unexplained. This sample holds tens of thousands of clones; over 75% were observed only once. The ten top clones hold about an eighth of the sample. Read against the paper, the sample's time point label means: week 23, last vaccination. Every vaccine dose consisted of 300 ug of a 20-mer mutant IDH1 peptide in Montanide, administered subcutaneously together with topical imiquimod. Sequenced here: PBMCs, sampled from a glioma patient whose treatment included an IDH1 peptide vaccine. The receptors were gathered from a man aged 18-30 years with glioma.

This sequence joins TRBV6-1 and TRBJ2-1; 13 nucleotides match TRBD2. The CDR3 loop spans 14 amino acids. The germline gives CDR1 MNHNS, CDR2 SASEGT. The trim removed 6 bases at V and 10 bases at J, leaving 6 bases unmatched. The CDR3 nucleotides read TGTGCCAGCAGAGGACTAGCGGGAGTTAGAGAGCAGTTCTTC. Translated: CASRGLAGVREQFF.

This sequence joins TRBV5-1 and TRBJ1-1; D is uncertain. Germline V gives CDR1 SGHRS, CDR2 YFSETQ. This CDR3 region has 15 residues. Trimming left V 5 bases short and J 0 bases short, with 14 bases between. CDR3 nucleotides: TGCGCCAGCAGTGAGGTGGGAGTGGTGAACACTGAAGCTTTCTTT. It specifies CASSEVGVVNTEAFF.

CDR3: CASSQEHRGLAGGPDNEQFF. The CDR3 DNA sequence: TGTGCCAGCAGCCAAGAACACAGAGGACTAGCGGGAGGGCCCGACAATGAGCAGTTCTTC. J is TRBJ2-1 and V is TRBV4-2, with 15 bases aligning to TRBD2. The CDR3 consists of 20 residues. With V trimmed by 0 bases and J by 5 bases, 11 bases remained unmatched. Looked up from germline, CDR1 is LGHNA and CDR2 is YNFKEQ.

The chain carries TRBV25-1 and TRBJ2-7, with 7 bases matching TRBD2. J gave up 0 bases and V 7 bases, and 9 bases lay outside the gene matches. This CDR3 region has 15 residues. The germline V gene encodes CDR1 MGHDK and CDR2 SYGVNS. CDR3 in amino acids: CASTPRASGSYEQYF. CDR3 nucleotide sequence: TGTGCCAGCACCCCCCGGGCTAGCGGCTCCTACGAGCAGTACTTC.

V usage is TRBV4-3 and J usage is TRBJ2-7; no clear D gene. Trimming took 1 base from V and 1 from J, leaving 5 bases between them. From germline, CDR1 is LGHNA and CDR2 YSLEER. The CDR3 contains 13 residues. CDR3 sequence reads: CASSQVGSYEQYF. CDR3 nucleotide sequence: TGCGCCAGCAGCCAAGTGGGTTCCTACGAGCAGTACTTC.

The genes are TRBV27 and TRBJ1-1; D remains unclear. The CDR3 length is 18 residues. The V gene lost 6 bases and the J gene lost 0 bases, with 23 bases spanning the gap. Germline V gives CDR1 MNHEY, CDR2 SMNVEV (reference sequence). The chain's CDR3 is CASRRTVSGPILNTEAFF. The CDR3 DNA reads TGTGCCAGCAGGCGTACGGTGTCAGGCCCTATCCTGAACACTGAAGCTTTCTTT.

The CDR3 is CASSQMGQGATEAFF. The CDR3 region has the DNA TGCGCCAGCAGCCAGATGGGACAGGGGGCCACTGAAGCTTTCTTT. This sequence joins TRBV4-1 and TRBJ1-1; 12 bases line up with TRBD1. In germline, CDR1 is MGHRA, CDR2 YSYEKL. V shed 3 bases and J 4 bases; nucleotides not matched to a gene: 3. The CDR3 totals 15 residues.

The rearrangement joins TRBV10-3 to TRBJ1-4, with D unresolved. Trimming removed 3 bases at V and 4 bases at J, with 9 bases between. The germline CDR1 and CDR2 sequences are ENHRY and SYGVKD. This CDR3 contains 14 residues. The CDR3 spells CAISDRVLNEKLFF. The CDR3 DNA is TGTGCCATCAGTGATCGGGTCCTTAATGAAAAACTGTTTTTT.

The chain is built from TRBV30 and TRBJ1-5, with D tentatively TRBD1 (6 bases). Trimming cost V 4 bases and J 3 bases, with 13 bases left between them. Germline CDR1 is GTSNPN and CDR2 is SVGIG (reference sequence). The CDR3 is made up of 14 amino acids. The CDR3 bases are TGTGCCTGGACCCAGGGGACCTTCAATCAGCCCCAGCATTTT. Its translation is CAWTQGTFNQPQHF.

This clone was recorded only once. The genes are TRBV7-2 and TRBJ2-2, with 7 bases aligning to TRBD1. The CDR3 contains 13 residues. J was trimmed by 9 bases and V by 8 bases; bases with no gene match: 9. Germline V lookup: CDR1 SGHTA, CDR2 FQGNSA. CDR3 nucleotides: TGTGCCAGCCCTCTCCCGGGACAGAGGGAGCTGTTTTTT. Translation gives CASPLPGQRELFF.

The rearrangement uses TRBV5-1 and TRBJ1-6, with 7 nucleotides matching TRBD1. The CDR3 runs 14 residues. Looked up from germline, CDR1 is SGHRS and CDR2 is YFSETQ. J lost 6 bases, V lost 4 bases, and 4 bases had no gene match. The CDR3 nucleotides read TGCGCCAGCAGCCCCGGGACAGCTAATTCACCCCTCCACTTT. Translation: CASSPGTANSPLHF.

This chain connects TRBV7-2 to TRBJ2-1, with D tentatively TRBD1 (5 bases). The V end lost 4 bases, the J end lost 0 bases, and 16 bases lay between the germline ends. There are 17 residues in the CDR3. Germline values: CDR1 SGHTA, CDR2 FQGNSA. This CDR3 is CASSSGDSLISYNEQFF. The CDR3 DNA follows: TGTGCCAGCAGCTCCGGAGACAGTTTAATCTCCTACAATGAGCAGTTCTTC. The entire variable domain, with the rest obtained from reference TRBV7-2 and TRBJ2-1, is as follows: GAGVSQSPSNKVTEKGKDVELRCDPISGHTALYWYRQSLGQGLEFLIYFQGNSAPDKSGLPSDRFSAERTGGSVSTLTIQRTQQEDSAVYLCASSSGDSLISYNEQFFGPGTRLTVL.

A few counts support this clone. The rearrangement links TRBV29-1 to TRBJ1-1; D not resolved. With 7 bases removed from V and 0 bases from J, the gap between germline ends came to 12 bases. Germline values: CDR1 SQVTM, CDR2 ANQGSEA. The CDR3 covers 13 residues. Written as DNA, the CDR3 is TGCAGCGCTAGGGAAGTTATGAACACTGAAGCTTTCTTT. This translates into CSAREVMNTEAFF.

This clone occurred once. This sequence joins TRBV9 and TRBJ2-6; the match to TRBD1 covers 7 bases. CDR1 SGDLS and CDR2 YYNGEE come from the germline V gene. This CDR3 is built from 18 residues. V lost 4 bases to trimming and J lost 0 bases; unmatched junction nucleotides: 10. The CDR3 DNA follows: TGTGCCAGCAGCAGCACCGGGACAGCCCTCTCTGGGGCCAACGTCCTGACTTTC. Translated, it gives CASSSTGTALSGANVLTF.

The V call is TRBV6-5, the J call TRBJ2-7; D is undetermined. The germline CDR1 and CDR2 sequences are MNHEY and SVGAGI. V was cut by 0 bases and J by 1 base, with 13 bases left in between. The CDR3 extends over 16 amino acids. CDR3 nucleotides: TGTGCCAGCAGTTACTCTACCGCGGCCATTTCCTACGAGCAGTACTTC. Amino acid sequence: CASSYSTAAISYEQYF.

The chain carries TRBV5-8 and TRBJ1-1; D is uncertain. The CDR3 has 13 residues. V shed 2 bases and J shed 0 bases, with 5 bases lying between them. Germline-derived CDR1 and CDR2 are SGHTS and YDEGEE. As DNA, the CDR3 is TGTGCCAGCAGCTTATCGATGAACACTGAAGCTTTCTTT. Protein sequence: CASSLSMNTEAFF.

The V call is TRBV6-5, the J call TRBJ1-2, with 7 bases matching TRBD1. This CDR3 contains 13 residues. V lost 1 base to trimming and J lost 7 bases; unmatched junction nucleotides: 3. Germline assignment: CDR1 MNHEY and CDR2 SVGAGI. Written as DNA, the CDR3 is TGTGCCAGCAGTTACTTGGACAGGACTGGCTACACCTTC. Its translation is CASSYLDRTGYTF.